This T cell receptor beta chain emerged from a study of identifying expanded T cells in peripheral blood. TCRdb's copy holds only in-frame clones and misses some; the assay was immunoSEQ multiplex PCR. This sample has around 66,000 clones, with approximately 89% found just once. Collection occurred without any documented infections or immune events in donors. In germline, CDR1 is MDHEN, CDR2 SYDVKM. The CDR3 covers 14 residues. The junction had 2 bases not matched to a gene; V was cut back by 4 bases and J by 5 bases. The rearrangement links TRBV28 to TRBJ2-1; TRBD1 agrees at 10 bases. The receptor was isolated from a person between 18 and 75 years old in good health. What was sequenced was blood. CDR3 sequence reads: CASSWDRGNNEQFF. In nucleotides, the CDR3 is TGTGCCAGCAGTTGGGACAGGGGAAACAATGAGCAGTTCTTC.